This record covers a single TCR beta chain. Looked up from germline, CDR1 is DFQATT and CDR2 is SNEGSKA (reference sequence). This CDR3 has 19 residues. Trimming removed 5 bases from V and 2 bases from J; junction bases left unmatched: 18. TCRdb re-derived calls from the 5' RACE reads in MiXCR, one entry per CDR3 protein. The top ten clones hold roughly 2.4% of a sample with tens of thousands of distinct CDR3 sequences, about a sixth of them seen once. The rearrangement uses TRBV20-1 and TRBJ2-5; TRBD2 matches at 12 bases. Sample: naive CD4+ T cells sorted from blood. Subset specified: naive CD4+ T cells, CD4+CD45RA+CD25-. The receptor was isolated from a female donor with breast cancer. CDR3 coding DNA: TGCAGTGCTCTCCCGATACGACTAGCGGGAGTAGGGAGTCAAGAGACCCAGTACTTC. It codes for CSALPIRLAGVGSQETQYF.